These 4 T cell receptor beta chains were sequenced from one sample in a study of lymphopenia after photon versus proton radiotherapy. Measured with immunoSEQ multiplex PCR; TCRdb has only the in-frame clones, and not every one. Here the sample spans fewer than 30,000 clones, around 90% being singletons. The sequencing here drew on peripheral blood, taken from a patient treated with photon-based radiotherapy. The origin of the receptors is a woman in her 50s with cholangiocarcinoma.

The J gene is TRBJ2-5, the V gene TRBV10-3; 7 bases agree with TRBD1. The CDR3 sequence is 12 residues long. V shed 10 bases and J 4 bases; nucleotides not matched to a gene: 6. Germline V lookup: CDR1 ENHRY, CDR2 SYGVKD. In DNA, the CDR3 is TGTGCCACCTGGACAGGAGGAGAGACCCAGTACTTC. The encoded protein is CATWTGGETQYF.

The chain has TRBV10-3 and TRBJ1-2; D gene ambiguous. Germline CDR1 reads ENHRY; CDR2 reads SYGVKD. This CDR3 spans 12 amino acids. V was pared by 3 bases and J by 9 bases, with 11 bases between. CDR3 loop: CAISESHPRYTF. The CDR3 DNA reads as TGTGCCATCAGTGAATCCCACCCCCGCTACACCTTC.

The chain couples TRBV6-5 to TRBJ1-1; the D gene is possibly TRBD1 (5 bases). The CDR3 runs 14 residues. Germline CDR1 reads MNHEY; CDR2 reads SVGAGI. Trimming left V 6 bases short and J 3 bases short, with 14 bases between. This CDR3 is CASRTRQRDTEAFF. As DNA, the CDR3 is TGTGCCAGCAGAACTAGACAGCGTGACACTGAAGCTTTCTTT.

This clone was recorded only once. V and J are TRBV30 and TRBJ1-2; D gene ambiguous. Trimming shortened V by 0 bases and J by 5 bases, and 10 bases separated the two germline ends. Germline CDR1 is GTSNPN and CDR2 is SVGIG (reference sequence). There are 13 residues in the CDR3. The CDR3 bases are TGTGCCTGGAGTGTAAACCCCCGGTATGGCTACACCTTC. This sequence encodes CAWSVNPRYGYTF.